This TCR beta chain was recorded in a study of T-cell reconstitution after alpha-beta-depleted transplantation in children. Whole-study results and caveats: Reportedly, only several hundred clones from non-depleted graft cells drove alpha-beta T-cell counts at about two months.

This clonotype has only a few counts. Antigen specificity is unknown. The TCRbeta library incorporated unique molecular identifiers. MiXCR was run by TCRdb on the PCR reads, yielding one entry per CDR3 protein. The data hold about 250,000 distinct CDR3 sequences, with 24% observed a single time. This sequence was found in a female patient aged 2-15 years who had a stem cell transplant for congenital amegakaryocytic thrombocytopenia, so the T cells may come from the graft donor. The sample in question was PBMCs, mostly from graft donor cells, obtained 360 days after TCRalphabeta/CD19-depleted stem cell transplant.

The CDR3 DNA follows: TGCGCCAGCAGCGAGCGGGAGTTGTACACCGGGGAGCTGTTTTTT. Protein: CASSERELYTGELFF. The chain carries TRBV5-1 and TRBJ2-2; 8 positions agree with TRBD2. With V trimmed by 4 bases and J by 3 bases, 5 bases remained unmatched. From germline, CDR1 is SGHRS and CDR2 YFSETQ. The CDR3 has 15 residues.